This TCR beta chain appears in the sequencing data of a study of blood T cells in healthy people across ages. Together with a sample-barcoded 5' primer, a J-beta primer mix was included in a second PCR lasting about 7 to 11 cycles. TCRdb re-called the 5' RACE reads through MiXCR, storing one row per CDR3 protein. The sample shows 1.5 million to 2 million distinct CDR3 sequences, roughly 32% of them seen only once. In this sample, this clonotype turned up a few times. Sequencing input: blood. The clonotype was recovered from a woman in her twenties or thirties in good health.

The CDR3 reads CASSPGQNGYTF. CDR3 DNA: TGTGCCAGCAGCCCCGGGCAGAATGGCTACACCTTC. V gene TRBV3-1 combines with J gene TRBJ1-2; D is undetermined. The CDR3 sequence is 12 residues long. Germline assignment: CDR1 LGHDT and CDR2 YNNKEL (reference sequence). V was cut by 4 bases and J by 6 bases, with 9 bases left in between.